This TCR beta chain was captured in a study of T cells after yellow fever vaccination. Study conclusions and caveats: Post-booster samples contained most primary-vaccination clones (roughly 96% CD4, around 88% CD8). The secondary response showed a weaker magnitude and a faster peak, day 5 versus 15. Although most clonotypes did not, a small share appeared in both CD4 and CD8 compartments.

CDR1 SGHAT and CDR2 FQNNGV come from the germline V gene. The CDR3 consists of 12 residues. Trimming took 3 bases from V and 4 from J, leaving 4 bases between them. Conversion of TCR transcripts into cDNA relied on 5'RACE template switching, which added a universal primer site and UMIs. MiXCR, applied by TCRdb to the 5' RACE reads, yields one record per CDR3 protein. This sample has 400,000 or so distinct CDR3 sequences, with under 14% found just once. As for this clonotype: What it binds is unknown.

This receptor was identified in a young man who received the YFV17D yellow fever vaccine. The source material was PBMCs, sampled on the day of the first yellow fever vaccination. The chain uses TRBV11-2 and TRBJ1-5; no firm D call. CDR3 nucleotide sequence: TGTGCCAGCAGCTTGATGAATCAGCCCCAGCATTTT. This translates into CASSLMNQPQHF.